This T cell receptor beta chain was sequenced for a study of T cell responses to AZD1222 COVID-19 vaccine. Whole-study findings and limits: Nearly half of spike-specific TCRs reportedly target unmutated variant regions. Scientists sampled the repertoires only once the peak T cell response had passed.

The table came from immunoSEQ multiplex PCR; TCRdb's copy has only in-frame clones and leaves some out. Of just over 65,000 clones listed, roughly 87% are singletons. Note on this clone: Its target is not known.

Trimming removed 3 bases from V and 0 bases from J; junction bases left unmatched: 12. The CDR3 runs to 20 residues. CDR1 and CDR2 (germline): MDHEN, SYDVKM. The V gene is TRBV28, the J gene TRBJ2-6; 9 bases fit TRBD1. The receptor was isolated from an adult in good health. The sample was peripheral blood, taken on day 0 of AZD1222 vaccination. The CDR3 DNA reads TGTGCCAGCAGTTTTTATGGGCCCCGGGACAGGGACTCTGGGGCCAACGTCCTGACTTTC. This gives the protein CASSFYGPRDRDSGANVLTF.